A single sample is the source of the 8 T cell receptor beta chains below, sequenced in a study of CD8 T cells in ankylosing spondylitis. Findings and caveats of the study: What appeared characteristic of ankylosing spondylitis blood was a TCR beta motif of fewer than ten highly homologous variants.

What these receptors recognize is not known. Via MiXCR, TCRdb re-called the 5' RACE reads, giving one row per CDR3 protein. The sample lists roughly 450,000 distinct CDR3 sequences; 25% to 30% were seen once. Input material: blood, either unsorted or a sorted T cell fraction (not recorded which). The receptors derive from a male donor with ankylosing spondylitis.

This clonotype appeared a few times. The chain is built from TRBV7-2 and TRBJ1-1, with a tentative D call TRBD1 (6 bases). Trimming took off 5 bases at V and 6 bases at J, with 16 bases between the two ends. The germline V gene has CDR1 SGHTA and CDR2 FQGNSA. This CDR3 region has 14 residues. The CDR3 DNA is TGTGCCAGCAGCCAACAGGGAGAGTTTGCTGAAGCTTTCTTT. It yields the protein CASSQQGEFAEAFF.

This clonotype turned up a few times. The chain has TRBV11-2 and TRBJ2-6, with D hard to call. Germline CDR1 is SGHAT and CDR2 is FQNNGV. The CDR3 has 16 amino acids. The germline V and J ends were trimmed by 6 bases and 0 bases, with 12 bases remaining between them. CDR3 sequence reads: CASSSFTSSGANVLTF. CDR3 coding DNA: TGTGCCAGCAGTTCCTTCACGAGCTCTGGGGCCAACGTCCTGACTTTC.

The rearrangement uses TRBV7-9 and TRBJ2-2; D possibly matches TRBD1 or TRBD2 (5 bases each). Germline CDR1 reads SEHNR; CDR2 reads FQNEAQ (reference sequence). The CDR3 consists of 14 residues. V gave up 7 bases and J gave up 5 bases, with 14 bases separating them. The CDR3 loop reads CASIPGRSTGELFF. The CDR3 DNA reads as TGTGCCAGCATCCCGGGACGGTCGACCGGGGAGCTGTTTTTT.

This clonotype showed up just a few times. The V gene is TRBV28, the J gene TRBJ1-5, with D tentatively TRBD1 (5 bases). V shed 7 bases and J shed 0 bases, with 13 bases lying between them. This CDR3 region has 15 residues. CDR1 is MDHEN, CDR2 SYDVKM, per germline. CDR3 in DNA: TGTGCCAGCAAAACAGGAATTAATAGCAATCAGCCCCAGCATTTT. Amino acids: CASKTGINSNQPQHF. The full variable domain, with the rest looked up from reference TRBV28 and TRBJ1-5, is DVKVTQSSRYLVKRTGEKVFLECVQDMDHENMFWYRQDPGLGLRLIYFSYDVKMKEKGDIPEGYSVSREKKERFSLILESASTNQTSMYLCASKTGINSNQPQHFGDGTRLSIL.

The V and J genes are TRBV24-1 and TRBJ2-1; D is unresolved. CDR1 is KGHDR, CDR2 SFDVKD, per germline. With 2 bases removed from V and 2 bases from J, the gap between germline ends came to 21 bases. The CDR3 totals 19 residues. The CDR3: CATSDSRARPKEPYNEQFF. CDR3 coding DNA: TGTGCCACCAGTGATTCACGAGCAAGGCCTAAGGAACCCTACAATGAGCAGTTCTTC.

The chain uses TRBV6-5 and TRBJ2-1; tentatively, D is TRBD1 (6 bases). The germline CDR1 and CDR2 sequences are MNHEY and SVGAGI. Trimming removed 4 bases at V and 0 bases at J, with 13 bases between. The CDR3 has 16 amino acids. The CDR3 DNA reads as TGTGCCAGCAGTTCCCGACAGGCCAACTCCTACAATGAGCAGTTCTTC. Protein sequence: CASSSRQANSYNEQFF.

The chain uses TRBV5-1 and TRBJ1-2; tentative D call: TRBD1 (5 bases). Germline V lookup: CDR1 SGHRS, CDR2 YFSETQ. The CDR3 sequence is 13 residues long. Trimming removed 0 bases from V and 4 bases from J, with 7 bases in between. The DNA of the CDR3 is TGCGCCAGCAGCTTGGAGGGACTCTATGGCTACACCTTC. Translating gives CASSLEGLYGYTF.

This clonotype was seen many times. The CDR3, as DNA: TGCAGCGCAGGACAGGGGGCCCTGAACACTGAAGCTTTCTTT. Protein sequence: CSAGQGALNTEAFF. The chain recombines TRBV29-1 with TRBJ1-1, with 11 bases that match TRBD1. The CDR3 has 14 amino acids. Germline values: CDR1 SQVTM, CDR2 ANQGSEA. After removal of 7 bases from V and 0 bases from J, the junction contained 4 bases not matched to a gene.